This is a list of T cell receptor beta chains from one sample in a study of Ad26.COV2.S vaccination and SARS-CoV-2 variants. Using immunoSEQ multiplex PCR, the repertoire was profiled, and TCRdb retains in-frame clones only, with some absent. The table lists around 300,000 clones, 88% of them singletons. Sequenced material: peripheral blood, taken in a trial of Ad26.COV2.S vaccine versus placebo. The source is a person between 18 and 59 years old who received the Ad26.COV2.S COVID-19 vaccine or a placebo. Both conserved end residues are part of each CDR3. D genes are given only for firm matches. Only part of the rows carry a size: once, few, many, or a class if the clone is expanded.

>TRBV10-3|.|.|TRBJ1-2
TGTGCCATCAGTGAGTCGAGAAGGGATGGCTACACCTTC
CAISESRRDGYTF
>TRBV7-2|.|.|TRBJ1-3
TGTGCCAGCAGCAGGCGGGGAGACTCTGGAAACACCATATATTTT
CASSRRGDSGNTIYF
>TRBV2|TRBD2|.|TRBJ2-3
TGTGCCAGCAGTGCACTAGCGGGGGGGTCAGATACGCAGTATTTT
CASSALAGGSDTQYF
>TRBV15|.|.|TRBJ2-6
TGTGCCACCAGCAGAGGAATCCAGGGAAAAAGCTCTGGGGCCAACGTCCTGACTTTC
CATSRGIQGKSSGANVLTF
>TRBV7-2|.|.|TRBJ2-5
TGTGCCAGCAGCTTAGGAAAAAGGCAGGTAGAAGAGACCCAGTACTTC
CASSLGKRQVEETQYF
>TRBV4-3|.|.|TRBJ2-6
TGCGCCAGCAGCCAAGCCCGGGGCGTCCTGACTTTC
CASSQARGVLTF
>TRBV6-2/TRBV6-3|.|.|TRBJ2-7
TGTGCCAGCAGTTACGCGATGAGGCAGGCCGCGTACGAGCAGTACTTC
CASSYAMRQAAYEQYF
>TRBV18|TRBD1|.|TRBJ2-7
TGTGCCAGCTCCGGAGGGACAGGGAACTACGAGCAGTACTTC
CASSGGTGNYEQYF
>TRBV5-4|TRBD2|.|TRBJ2-1
TGTGCCAGCAGCGATCCCAGACTAGCGGGGGACGGGAATGAGCAGTTCTTC
CASSDPRLAGDGNEQFF
>TRBV11-2|.|.|TRBJ2-2
TGTGCCAGCAGCTTAGATCGAGGGCTTCTCGGGGAGCTGTTTTTT
CASSLDRGLLGELFF
>TRBV7-2|.|few|TRBJ1-6
TGTGCCAGCAGCCCGCGACTTACGGTGGGGGATAATTCACCCCTCCACTTT
CASSPRLTVGDNSPLHF
>TRBV4-1|TRBD1|few|TRBJ1-3
TGCGCCAGCAGCGACAGGGCCTCTGGAAACACCATATATTTT
CASSDRASGNTIYF
>TRBV11-2|TRBD1|few|TRBJ2-3
TGTGCCAGCAGCAAACAGGGGGGAGGCACAGATACGCAGTATTTT
CASSKQGGGTDTQYF
>TRBV4-1|TRBD2|once|TRBJ2-1
TGCGCCAGCAGCCAAGATTCCCTAGCGGGGGGGCGTGAGCAGTTCTTC
CASSQDSLAGGREQFF
>TRBV30|.|.|TRBJ1-5
TGTGCCTGGGATGGAGGGTTCCGAGGGCAGCCCCAGCATTTT
CAWDGGFRGQPQHF
>TRBV14|.|.|TRBJ1-2
TGTGCCAGCAGCCAAAATACCTTCTATGGCTACACCTTC
CASSQNTFYGYTF
>TRBV6-1|.|.|TRBJ2-7
TGTGCCAGCAGTGAAGGTGGGTTCTCCTACGAGCAGTACTTC
CASSEGGFSYEQYF
>TRBV6-2/TRBV6-3|.|.|TRBJ1-2
TGTGCCAGCAGTTACTCATGGAACTATGGCTACACCTTC
CASSYSWNYGYTF
>TRBV7-9|TRBD1|.|TRBJ2-7
TGTGCCTCACTATTGGGACAGGGGTTTCCCGAGCAGTACTTC
CASLLGQGFPEQYF
>TRBV19|.|few|TRBJ1-2
TGTGCCAGTAAACCGGAAAACAGCCAGAACTCTGGCTACACCTTC
CASKPENSQNSGYTF
>TRBV30|TRBD1|.|TRBJ1-5
TGTGCCTGGAGTGTAACAGGACCGGGACAGGGGCCCCAGCATTTT
CAWSVTGPGQGPQHF
>TRBV11-2|.|.|TRBJ1-2
TGTGCCAGCAGCTTAGATCAGGGCGGGGGCTACACCTTC
CASSLDQGGGYTF
>TRBV28|TRBD2|.|TRBJ2-7
TGTGCCAGCAGGTCTGGGACTAGCGGGAGTCCTGAGCAGTACTTC
CASRSGTSGSPEQYF
>TRBV14|TRBD1|.|TRBJ2-7
TGTGCCAGCAGCTTGACAGGGGGCACGTACGAGCAGTACTTC
CASSLTGGTYEQYF
>TRBV28|TRBD1|.|TRBJ2-7
TGTGCCAGCAAAGGGACAGGGTGGTCATACGAGCAGTACTTC
CASKGTGWSYEQYF
>TRBV29-1|TRBD1|.|TRBJ1-6
TGCAGCGTGACGGACAGGGCGGATTCACCCCTCCACTTT
CSVTDRADSPLHF
>TRBV6-2/TRBV6-3|TRBD2|once|TRBJ2-3
TGTGCCAGCAGTTACGATACACGGGGGGGCTTCACAGATACGCAGTATTTT
CASSYDTRGGFTDTQYF
>TRBV5-4|TRBD1|once|TRBJ1-6
TGTGCCAGCAGCTTGGGGGGACAGGTTAATTCACCCCTCCACTTT
CASSLGGQVNSPLHF
>TRBV30|.|.|TRBJ1-2
TGTGCCTGGAGGGGAGGGGGGTACTATGGCTACACCTTC
CAWRGGGYYGYTF
>TRBV27|TRBD1|once|TRBJ1-1
TGTGCCAGCAGTTTAAAGGACAGGGTTTGGACTGAAGCTTTCTTT
CASSLKDRVWTEAFF
>TRBV5-8|.|.|TRBJ1-6
TGTGCCAGCAGCTCTTTGGGCGGTAATTCACCCCTCCACTTT
CASSSLGGNSPLHF
>TRBV30|TRBD1|.|TRBJ1-5
TGTGCCTGGAACCCGGGACAGGGAAATCAGCCCCAGCATTTT
CAWNPGQGNQPQHF
>TRBV5-1|TRBD1|once|TRBJ1-3
TGCGCCAGCAGCTTGGGACAGGGAGCTGACCTCTCTGGAAACACCATATATTTT
CASSLGQGADLSGNTIYF
>TRBV15|.|.|TRBJ1-1
TGTGCCACCAGCAGAGATTGGGCGCAGGTAGAAGCTTTCTTT
CATSRDWAQVEAFF
>TRBV18|.|.|TRBJ1-2
TGTGCCAGCTCACCACGGAGAGAAACGAATGGGAACTATGGCTACACCTTC
CASSPRRETNGNYGYTF
>TRBV6-5|TRBD1|.|TRBJ2-7
TGTGCCAGCAGACCGGACAGGGGGAACTACGAGCAGTACTTC
CASRPDRGNYEQYF
>TRBV9|TRBD1|.|TRBJ1-2
TGTGCCAGCAGCGTAGAACAGGGGGCATCGTATGGCTACACCTTC
CASSVEQGASYGYTF
>TRBV4-2|TRBD1|once|TRBJ1-4
TGTGCCAGCAGCCAAGGGGACAGGGGTGAAAAACTGTTTTTT
CASSQGDRGEKLFF
>TRBV4-1|TRBD1|.|TRBJ1-2
TGCGCCAGCAGCCAAGAGGACAGGCCCCTTGGCTACACCTTC
CASSQEDRPLGYTF
>TRBV6-7|.|.|TRBJ1-6
TGTGCCAGCAGGCACAGGGAGGACGGGTATAATTCACCCCTCCACTTT
CASRHREDGYNSPLHF
>TRBV6-5|.|.|TRBJ2-6
TGTGCCAGCAAGGGCCCACTCTCTGGGGCCAACGTCCTGACTTTC
CASKGPLSGANVLTF
>TRBV30|TRBD2|.|TRBJ2-1
TGTGCCTGGACGGCGGGAGGGGGTTATGAGCAGTTCTTC
CAWTAGGGYEQFF
>TRBV5-1|TRBD1|few|TRBJ2-7
TGCGCCAGCAGCTTGGGCACAGGGGGGACGTACGAGCAGTACTTC
CASSLGTGGTYEQYF
>TRBV28|TRBD1|.|TRBJ2-7
TGTGCCAGCAGTAGACAGGGACCGCCCTACGAGCAGTACTTC
CASSRQGPPYEQYF
>TRBV6-4|.|.|TRBJ1-5
TGTGCCAGCAGTGACAGGGCAGGGACTCAGCCCCAGCATTTT
CASSDRAGTQPQHF
>TRBV18|TRBD2|.|TRBJ2-1
TGTGCCAGCTCACCACAAGCGGGAGGGTTAGCATCCTACAATGAGCAGTTCTTC
CASSPQAGGLASYNEQFF
>TRBV28|TRBD1|.|TRBJ2-7
TGTGCCAGTCCAGGGGGCGCAGGGCAGTACTTC
CASPGGAGQYF
>TRBV7-3|.|.|TRBJ2-6
TGTGCCAGCAGCCCAAATACAGCCGGGGCCAACGTCCTGACTTTC
CASSPNTAGANVLTF
>TRBV4-3|TRBD2|.|TRBJ2-7
TGCGCCAGCAGCCGAGTAGCGGGAGGGGGGGCCTACGAGCAGTACTTC
CASSRVAGGGAYEQYF
>TRBV29-1|TRBD2|.|TRBJ2-3
TGCAGCGTAGGGCGGGAGGGAGATACGCAGTATTTT
CSVGREGDTQYF
>TRBV7-3|TRBD1|.|TRBJ2-2
TGTGCCAGCAGCCTCCAGGGGGCCCGCGGGGAGCTGTTTTTT
CASSLQGARGELFF
>TRBV4-3|TRBD1|few|TRBJ2-2
TGCGCCAGCAGCCGGACAATGACAGGGTGGAACGGGGAGCTGTTTTTT
CASSRTMTGWNGELFF
>TRBV7-9|.|.|TRBJ1-6
TGTGCCAGCAGCATTGGGCCCAATTCACCCCTCCACTTT
CASSIGPNSPLHF
>TRBV29-1|.|.|TRBJ1-1
TGCAGCGTTGATAGGGACATGAACACTGAAGCTTTCTTT
CSVDRDMNTEAFF
>TRBV30|.|.|TRBJ1-1
TGTGCCTGGAGGGACACTGAAGCTTTCTTT
CAWRDTEAFF
>TRBV11-3|TRBD1|.|TRBJ2-2
TGTGCCAGCAGTTCGACAGGGGGAGGCACCGGGGAGCTGTTTTTT
CASSSTGGGTGELFF
>TRBV6-5|.|.|TRBJ2-1
TGTGCCAGCAGTCCCCTAGGGGTTAACGATGAGCAGTTCTTC
CASSPLGVNDEQFF
>TRBV9|.|.|TRBJ1-1
TGTGCCAGCAGCGGGTGGAACACTGAAGCTTTCTTT
CASSGWNTEAFF
>TRBV7-2|.|.|TRBJ2-2
TGTGCCAGCAGCTTAGACGGCGGCAGTAGGAGGTTTTTT
CASSLDGGSRRFF
>TRBV18|.|.|TRBJ1-1
TGTGCCAGCTCACCTTCGGGGGGTTGGACTGAAGCTTTCTTT
CASSPSGGWTEAFF